This TCR beta chain comes out of a study of blood T cell repertoires in COVID-19. About the study: Sources were T cells, B-cell-depleted T cells, or PBMCs; the material itself was cDNA or gDNA.

Authors' analysis steps: Estimation of nucleated cell counts was performed using reference gene primer amplification. Here immunoSEQ multiplex PCR was the method, and the copy in TCRdb shows in-frame clones only, minus some. The V and J calls and clone size were taken over from that table, and D and trimming were inferred from the DNA. The table records about 160,000 clones, 92% of them present only once. Germline CDR1 is SGHRS and CDR2 is YFSETQ. CDR3 size: 15 residues. Trimming took 4 bases from V and 3 from J; bases not matched to a gene: 8. Seattle researchers signed up patients amid active infection and tracked them longitudinally.

The sequencing sample was made of peripheral blood. The clonotype comes from a man under 40 with COVID-19, enrolled during active disease. This chain joins TRBV5-1 and TRBJ1-1, with 8 bases lining up with TRBD1. In DNA form, the CDR3 reads TGCGCCAGCAGCCGATCGGGACAGGCTCACACTGAAGCTTTCTTT. Translation: CASSRSGQAHTEAFF.